This is a list of T cell receptor beta chains from one sample in a study of cytomegalovirus exposure and HLA in healthy donors. The data were produced by immunoSEQ multiplex PCR, yet TCRdb's version contains in-frame clones alone and is incomplete. The table includes 150,000 to 200,000 clones, roughly 86% detected once. Sequencing was done on a sample of PBMCs. Every receptor here comes from a young man in good health and CMV-seropositive. Each CDR3 is given with its conserved first and last residue. D genes are given only for firm matches. Size tells how often a clone was seen (once, few, many) or the class of an expanded clone, and some rows leave it out.

TRBJ1-3 | few | TRBV7-9 | - | CASSTTTGNGNTIYF | TGTGCCAGCAGCACCACCACAGGGAACGGAAACACCATATATTTT
TRBJ2-3 | - | TRBV6-1 | - | CATNTRGTDTQYF | TGTGCCACCAATACCAGGGGAACAGATACGCAGTATTTT
TRBJ1-1 | - | TRBV28 | - | CASSTTIRGWAFF | TGTGCCAGCAGTACGACTATCAGGGGATGGGCTTTCTTT
TRBJ2-7 | - | TRBV29-1 | - | CSVEVRGISYEQYF | TGCAGCGTTGAGGTCAGGGGAATTTCCTACGAGCAGTACTTC
TRBJ2-7 | - | TRBV4-1 | TRBD2 | CASSLGLEIFEQYF | TGCGCCAGCAGCCTTGGACTAGAGATCTTCGAGCAGTACTTC
TRBJ2-7 | - | TRBV28 | - | CASTPGQDYYEQYF | TGTGCCAGCACCCCCGGACAGGACTACTACGAGCAGTACTTC
TRBJ2-6 | - | TRBV6-1 | - | CASSEMRVVANVLTF | TGTGCCAGCAGTGAAATGAGGGTTGTGGCCAACGTCCTGACTTTC
TRBJ1-3 | - | TRBV6-5 | - | CASSYDGKSGNTIYF | TGTGCCAGCAGTTACGACGGGAAGTCAGGAAACACCATATATTTT
TRBJ1-1 | - | TRBV2 | TRBD1 | CASRVTGGTEAFF | TGTGCCAGCAGGGTTACAGGGGGGACTGAAGCTTTCTTT
TRBJ1-5 | - | TRBV5-6 | - | CASSLRGPGEKNQPQHF | TGTGCCAGCAGCTTGAGAGGGCCAGGGGAAAAGAATCAGCCCCAGCATTTT
TRBJ2-5 | - | TRBV5-1 | - | CASSPGRGQETQYF | TGCGCCAGCAGCCCCGGAAGGGGCCAAGAGACCCAGTACTTC
TRBJ2-1 | - | TRBV19 | - | CASSIVSASLYNEQFF | TGTGCCAGTAGTATAGTAAGCGCTAGTCTCTACAATGAGCAGTTCTTC
TRBJ2-7 | - | TRBV5-8 | - | CASSLIAGTYEQYF | TGTGCCAGCAGCTTAATCGCAGGAACCTACGAGCAGTACTTC
TRBJ1-3 | - | TRBV19 | - | CASSIEGRTGNTIYF | TGTGCCAGTAGTATAGAGGGCAGAACTGGAAACACCATATATTTT
TRBJ1-4 | - | TRBV6-1 | - | CASRLRGEKLFF | TGTGCCAGCAGACTAAGAGGTGAAAAACTGTTTTTT
TRBJ2-5 | - | TRBV18 | - | CASSTGVVRETQYF | TGTGCCAGCTCCACCGGGGTGGTGAGAGAGACCCAGTACTTC
TRBJ2-1 | - | TRBV19 | TRBD2 | CASSRGLAGGNNEQFF | TGTGCCAGTAGTAGAGGACTAGCGGGAGGCAACAATGAGCAGTTCTTC
TRBJ2-5 | - | TRBV28 | TRBD2 | CASSPKGGEETQYF | TGTGCCAGCAGCCCCAAGGGAGGGGAGGAGACCCAGTACTTC
TRBJ1-5 | - | TRBV18 | - | CASSPPNALSNQPQHF | TGTGCCAGCTCACCCCCAAATGCACTCAGCAATCAGCCCCAGCATTTT
TRBJ2-1 | - | TRBV29-1 | - | CSVRPGAYNEQFF | TGCAGCGTTAGACCCGGGGCCTACAATGAGCAGTTCTTC
TRBJ2-7 | - | TRBV6-5 | TRBD1 | CASRSPGQEYYEQYF | TGTGCCAGCAGGAGTCCGGGACAGGAGTACTACGAGCAGTACTTC
TRBJ2-7 | - | TRBV28 | TRBD1 | CASSSPGTGSDEQYF | TGTGCCAGCAGTTCCCCCGGGACAGGGTCCGACGAGCAGTACTTC
TRBJ2-7 | - | TRBV4-1 | - | CASSQGAASSYEQYF | TGCGCCAGCAGCCAAGGCGCGGCGAGCTCCTACGAGCAGTACTTC
TRBJ2-3 | - | TRBV5-1 | - | CASRGGVSASTDTQYF | TGCGCCAGCAGGGGTGGGGTTAGCGCTAGCACAGATACGCAGTATTTT
TRBJ2-7 | - | TRBV11-1 | TRBD2 | CASSLGLAGVYEQYF | TGTGCCAGCAGCTTAGGACTAGCGGGAGTCTACGAGCAGTACTTC
TRBJ2-5 | - | TRBV9 | TRBD2 | CASSGGGEETQYF | TGTGCCAGCAGCGGGGGAGGGGAAGAGACCCAGTACTTC
TRBJ2-2 | - | TRBV5-4 | TRBD1 | CASNDRGDTGELFF | TGTGCCAGCAACGACAGGGGTGACACCGGGGAGCTGTTTTTT
TRBJ2-5 | - | TRBV2 | - | CASSPWRGRETQYF | TGTGCCAGCAGTCCTTGGAGGGGCAGGGAGACCCAGTACTTC
TRBJ2-7 | - | TRBV28 | - | CASSLRGAYEQYF | TGTGCCAGCAGTTTAAGGGGCGCTTACGAGCAGTACTTC
TRBJ1-3 | - | TRBV18 | - | CASSPGPNSGNTIYF | TGTGCCAGCTCACCAGGGCCCAACTCTGGAAACACCATATATTTT
TRBJ2-1 | - | TRBV7-9 | TRBD2 | CASSLGSGLAGGEQFF | TGTGCCAGCAGCTTGGGATCCGGACTAGCTGGTGGTGAGCAGTTCTTC
TRBJ1-3 | - | TRBV7-9 | TRBD1 | CASSPDRVSSGNTIYF | TGTGCCAGCAGCCCAGACAGGGTTAGCTCTGGAAACACCATATATTTT
TRBJ2-7 | - | TRBV7-8 | TRBD2 | CASSKRTRYEQYF | TGTGCCAGCAGCAAGCGGACTAGATACGAGCAGTACTTC
TRBJ2-7 | - | TRBV6-5 | TRBD1 | CASSTDRFSYEQYF | TGTGCCAGCAGTACGGACAGGTTTTCCTACGAGCAGTACTTC
TRBJ2-5 | - | TRBV4-1 | - | CASRSSRGQETQYF | TGCGCCAGCAGGTCCTCCCGGGGGCAAGAGACCCAGTACTTC
TRBJ1-2 | - | TRBV30 | TRBD1 | CAWSRTGYGYTF | TGTGCCTGGAGCCGGACAGGGTATGGCTACACCTTC
TRBJ2-1 | - | TRBV29-1 | TRBD2 | CSVAREGRRYYNEQFF | TGCAGCGTTGCGCGGGAGGGCCGGAGGTACTACAATGAGCAGTTCTTC
TRBJ2-7 | - | TRBV2 | TRBD1 | CASSPMDRSSYEQYF | TGTGCCAGCAGTCCTATGGACAGGAGCTCCTACGAGCAGTACTTC
TRBJ1-5 | - | TRBV6-5 | TRBD1 | CASRKGTGANQPQHF | TGTGCCAGCAGAAAAGGGACAGGGGCGAATCAGCCCCAGCATTTT
TRBJ1-5 | once | TRBV5-5 | TRBD1 | CASSWGQRTHYSNQPQHF | TGTGCCAGCAGCTGGGGACAGCGGACCCACTATAGCAATCAGCCCCAGCATTTT
TRBJ2-5 | - | TRBV4-1 | - | CASSQGARETQYF | TGCGCCAGCAGCCAGGGGGCGCGGGAGACCCAGTACTTC
TRBJ2-3 | - | TRBV30 | - | CAWKTQGDTQYF | TGTGCCTGGAAAACCCAGGGAGATACGCAGTATTTT
TRBJ2-2 | - | TRBV2 | - | CASSEGNSRTGELFF | TGTGCCAGCAGTGAAGGGAACTCGCGGACCGGGGAGCTGTTTTTT
TRBJ2-4 | - | TRBV30 | - | CAWSDTGWAKNIQYF | TGTGCCTGGAGCGATACAGGGTGGGCCAAAAACATTCAGTACTTC
TRBJ2-3 | once | TRBV4-1 | - | CASSPRDLITTDTQYF | TGCGCCAGCAGCCCCCGGGACTTGATAACTACAGATACGCAGTATTTT
TRBJ1-2 | - | TRBV5-1 | TRBD1 | CASSQGQGANYGYTF | TGCGCCAGCAGCCAGGGACAGGGAGCTAACTATGGCTACACCTTC
TRBJ2-7 | - | TRBV28 | TRBD2 | CASSLASGSAYEQYF | TGTGCCAGCAGTTTAGCTAGCGGGAGTGCTTACGAGCAGTACTTC
TRBJ2-1 | - | TRBV28 | - | CASVGSMVDNEQFF | TGTGCCAGCGTAGGGAGTATGGTTGATAATGAGCAGTTCTTC
TRBJ2-1 | - | TRBV6-6 | TRBD1 | CASSYPDRGPYNEQFF | TGTGCCAGCAGTTACCCTGACAGGGGGCCGTACAATGAGCAGTTCTTC
TRBJ2-1 | few | TRBV18 | TRBD2 | CASSPPSSGNYNEQFF | TGTGCCAGCTCACCACCGTCTAGCGGGAACTACAATGAGCAGTTCTTC
TRBJ1-1 | - | TRBV25-1 | - | CASSDFIGTEAFF | TGTGCCAGCAGTGATTTCATCGGCACTGAAGCTTTCTTT
TRBJ1-5 | - | TRBV19 | TRBD1 | CASSIVQGAGNQPQHF | TGTGCCAGTAGTATAGTCCAGGGGGCAGGTAATCAGCCCCAGCATTTT
TRBJ1-1 | few | TRBV25-1 | - | CASSVQGNTEAFF | TGTGCCAGCAGTGTACAGGGCAACACTGAAGCTTTCTTT
TRBJ2-3 | - | TRBV18 | - | CASSPRHPAVPDTQYF | TGTGCCAGCTCACCACGACACCCAGCGGTCCCAGATACGCAGTATTTT
TRBJ2-3 | - | TRBV6-5 | TRBD2 | CASSYGGRVTDTQYF | TGTGCCAGCAGTTACGGCGGGAGGGTCACAGATACGCAGTATTTT
TRBJ2-1 | - | TRBV7-9 | TRBD2 | CAGGTSGSLTYNEQFF | TGTGCCGGCGGGACTAGCGGGAGTCTTACCTACAATGAGCAGTTCTTC
TRBJ2-7 | - | TRBV19 | TRBD1 | CASSIVATGVSEQYF | TGTGCCAGTAGTATAGTAGCGACAGGGGTTAGCGAGCAGTACTTC
TRBJ2-1 | - | TRBV11-3 | TRBD2 | CASSAGLAGVRNEQFF | TGTGCCAGCAGCGCGGGACTAGCGGGAGTCCGCAATGAGCAGTTCTTC
TRBJ2-3 | - | TRBV10-2 | - | CASSETGRTDTQYF | TGCGCCAGCAGTGAGACAGGGCGCACAGATACGCAGTATTTT
TRBJ2-3 | - | TRBV18 | - | CASSPEMDTQYF | TGTGCCAGCTCACCAGAGATGGATACGCAGTATTTT